The 12 T cell receptor beta chains reported below all come from one sample, sequenced in a study of T-cell reconstitution after alpha-beta-depleted transplantation in children. A TCRbeta library incorporating unique molecular identifiers was prepared. TCRdb independently ran MiXCR on the PCR reads; one entry per CDR3 protein. The sample carries 73,000 or so distinct CDR3 sequences, around 4.7% recorded once. The starting material was PBMCs, mostly from graft donor cells, obtained 180 days after TCRalphabeta/CD19-depleted stem cell transplant. The receptors were sampled from a boy in the first two years of life who had a stem cell transplant for acute myeloid leukemia, so the T cells may come from the graft donor.

This clonotype was seen at least ten times. This chain uses TRBV5-1 with TRBJ2-7, with 7 bases fitting TRBD1. The CDR3 is made up of 15 amino acids. The V gene end was trimmed by 0 bases and the J gene end by 5 bases; junction bases not matched to a gene: 8. Per the germline V gene, CDR1 is SGHRS and CDR2 is YFSETQ. The CDR3 region is CASSLGGDSVDEQYF. In DNA form, the CDR3 reads TGCGCCAGCAGCTTGGGAGGGGACAGCGTAGACGAGCAGTACTTC.

This clonotype was counted at least ten times. The chain carries TRBV6-1 and TRBJ2-5; maybe TRBD1 (6 bases). The CDR3 is 15 amino acids. From germline, CDR1 is MNHNS and CDR2 SASEGT. Trimming removed 7 bases at V and 1 base at J, with 16 bases between. For the CDR3, the DNA is TGTGCCAGCACCTTGGGGGCGGCACGCCAAGAGACCCAGTACTTC. This codes for CASTLGAARQETQYF.

In this sample, this clonotype turned up many times. The V call is TRBV7-9, the J call TRBJ2-1; 9 nucleotides align to TRBD1. Germline V lookup: CDR1 SEHNR, CDR2 FQNEAQ (reference sequence). The CDR3 sequence is 15 residues long. Losses at the gene ends were 5 bases for V and 6 bases for J; bases not matched to a gene: 8. CDR3 bases: TGTGCCAGCAGCCCACGGACAGGGGTCCTCAATGAGCAGTTCTTC. Its translation: CASSPRTGVLNEQFF.

In this sample, this clonotype turned up many times. The chain carries TRBV7-9 and TRBJ2-5; TRBD2 agrees at 7 bases. This CDR3 contains 16 residues. The germline CDR1 and CDR2 sequences are SEHNR and FQNEAQ (reference sequence). Losses at the gene ends were 5 bases for V and 4 bases for J; bases not matched to a gene: 13. The CDR3 DNA follows: TGTGCCAGCAGCCCACCCGGGGGGAGGTCTCCAGAGACCCAGTACTTC. It specifies CASSPPGGRSPETQYF.

This clonotype was found many times. The chain carries TRBV4-2 and TRBJ2-5; D is perhaps TRBD1 (6 bases). V lost 1 base to trimming and J lost 5 bases, with 17 bases between them. The CDR3 covers 16 residues. CDR1 and CDR2 from the germline V gene are LGHNA and YNFKEQ. The CDR3 sequence: CASSQGGYRAEETQYF. The CDR3, as DNA: TGTGCCAGCAGCCAAGGAGGCTACAGGGCGGAGGAGACCCAGTACTTC.

Ten or more counts support this clonotype. This chain links TRBV11-2 with TRBJ2-3; D gene uncertain. CDR3 length: 14 amino acids. Germline-derived CDR1 and CDR2 are SGHAT and FQNNGV. Trimming shortened V by 5 bases and J by 3 bases, and 12 bases separated the two germline ends. The CDR3 nucleotides read TGTGCCAGCAGCCTGCTACACGAAACAGATACGCAGTATTTT. This encodes CASSLLHETDTQYF.

This clonotype showed up many times. The V gene is TRBV6-1, the J gene TRBJ2-1; tentatively, D is TRBD2 (6 bases). Germline CDR1 is MNHNS and CDR2 is SASEGT. Trimming cost V 0 bases and J 1 base, with 16 bases left between them. The CDR3 length is 18 residues. The CDR3 nucleotides read TGTGCCAGCAGTGAAGCGTATAGGGCGGGGAGGTCCTACAATGAGCAGTTCTTC. Protein: CASSEAYRAGRSYNEQFF.

This clonotype was seen ten or more times. The rearrangement uses TRBV20-1 and TRBJ1-2; D might be TRBD1 (6 bases). There are 12 residues in the CDR3. Trimming left V 3 bases short and J 4 bases short, with 9 bases between. Looked up from germline, CDR1 is DFQATT and CDR2 is SNEGSKA (reference sequence). This CDR3 reads CSASRGGYGYTF. The CDR3 nucleotides read TGCAGTGCTAGCAGGGGAGGCTATGGCTACACCTTC.

This clonotype came up many times. V and J are TRBV5-6 and TRBJ1-2; D gene uncertain. The CDR3 totals 14 residues. In germline, CDR1 is SGHDT, CDR2 YYEEEE. The V end lost 2 bases, the J end lost 4 bases, and 12 bases lay between the germline ends. The CDR3: CASSLGRRAYGYTF. The DNA of the CDR3 is TGTGCCAGCAGCTTAGGACGGCGGGCCTATGGCTACACCTTC.

This clonotype appeared many times. The chain uses TRBV21-1 and TRBJ2-1; the D segment call TRBD1 is taken from the table without a DNA check. TRBV21-1 is a recognized pseudogene. The CDR3 is 16 residues long. The CDR3 DNA follows: TGTGCCAGCAGCAAAGCGCTCAGGGGAGCGGGTAATGAGCAGTTCTTC. This encodes CASSKALRGAGNEQFF.

This clonotype showed up many times. The rearrangement uses TRBV10-3 and TRBJ2-1; 12 bases match TRBD2. CDR3 length: 14 residues. V shed 5 bases, J shed 10 bases, and the junction held 6 bases outside the gene matches. The germline gives CDR1 ENHRY, CDR2 SYGVKD. The DNA of the CDR3 is TGTGCCATCAGTCAGACTAGCGGGGGTGGAGAGCAGTTCTTC. Translating it yields CAISQTSGGGEQFF.

The sample holds many counts of this clonotype. This chain connects TRBV7-2 to TRBJ2-7; D may be TRBD2 (5 bases). V dropped 5 bases and J dropped 3 bases, with 14 bases sitting between them. Germline V gene data show CDR1 as SGHTA and CDR2 as FQGNSA. The CDR3 covers 14 residues. The CDR3 here is CASSPPSGLYEQYF. Here the CDR3 DNA reads TGTGCCAGCAGCCCACCGAGCGGACTCTACGAGCAGTACTTC.